A selection of T cell receptor beta chains follows, all from one sample in a study of blood T cells in healthy people across ages. TCRdb re-called the 5' RACE reads with MiXCR, one entry per CDR3 protein. Of 950,000 to 1,200,000 distinct CDR3 sequences detected, roughly two fifths appear once; the ten largest clones hold around 13%. Sequencing used blood. All receptors derive from a man aged 18 to 30 in good health. The CDR3 runs from the conserved cysteine through the conserved F or W. Fields, in order: D gene, V gene, clone size, J gene, CDR3 protein, CDR3 DNA. The D gene is left open where the match is weak. Some rows have no size entry. The others give once, few or many, or a class for an expanded clone.

TRBD1,TRBV6-5,once,TRBJ2-3,CASSKQGVFDTQYF,TGTGCCAGCAGTAAACAGGGGGTTTTCGATACGCAGTATTTT
.,TRBV27,few,TRBJ1-2,CASSLSGDGYGYTF,TGTGCCAGCAGTTTATCGGGGGACGGCTATGGCTACACCTTC
.,TRBV6-6,.,TRBJ1-2,CASSPDGDYGYTF,TGTGCCAGCAGTCCCGACGGAGACTATGGCTACACCTTC
.,TRBV20-1,.,TRBJ1-1,CSARSDPGRNTEAFF,TGCAGTGCCAGGAGTGATCCGGGCCGAAACACTGAAGCTTTCTTT
TRBD1,TRBV7-9,few,TRBJ2-3,CASSLAGTAPDTQYF,TGTGCCAGCAGCTTAGCCGGGACAGCCCCAGATACGCAGTATTTT
.,TRBV12-5,once,TRBJ2-5,CASGLVESGTGSGLNEQYF,TGTGCTAGTGGTTTGGTAGAAAGCGGGACAGGTAGTGGACTCAATGAGCAGTACTTC
.,TRBV2,.,TRBJ2-1,CASSDNRAWDEQFF,TGTGCCAGCAGTGACAACAGGGCTTGGGATGAGCAGTTCTTC
.,TRBV6-2/TRBV6-3,many,TRBJ1-4,CASSPSDEKLFF,TGTGCCAGCAGTCCTTCGGATGAAAAACTGTTTTTT
.,TRBV12-3/TRBV12-4,once,TRBJ1-1,CASSMLRVDTEAFF,TGTGCCAGCAGTATGCTCAGGGTGGACACTGAAGCTTTCTTT
.,TRBV12-3/TRBV12-4,many,TRBJ2-7,CASSPGLYEQYF,TGTGCCAGCAGCCCCGGACTCTACGAGCAGTACTTC
.,TRBV27,.,TRBJ2-5,CASSFRPEKETQYF,TGTGCCAGCAGTTTTAGGCCAGAAAAAGAGACCCAGTACTTC
TRBD1,TRBV12-3/TRBV12-4,few,TRBJ1-2,CASSSEQGPYGYTF,TGTGCCAGCAGTTCAGAACAGGGGCCCTATGGCTACACCTTC
.,TRBV12-3/TRBV12-4,.,TRBJ2-3,CASALGDGTQYF,TGTGCCAGCGCCCTAGGGGACGGCACGCAGTATTTT
.,TRBV21-1,.,TRBJ2-7,CASVGSGGIYEQYF,TGTGCCAGCGTTGGTTCCGGGGGGATCTACGAGCAGTACTTC
.,TRBV12-3/TRBV12-4,few,TRBJ1-5,CASSFEGVDQPQHF,TGTGCCAGCAGTTTTGAGGGGGTGGATCAGCCCCAGCATTTT
.,TRBV2,.,TRBJ2-7,CASSDLTGDYEQYF,TGTGCCAGCAGTGACCTAACGGGGGATTACGAGCAGTACTTC
.,TRBV5-1,.,TRBJ2-7,CASSSGINDEQYF,TGCGCCAGCAGCTCGGGGATCAACGACGAGCAGTACTTC
.,TRBV2,few,TRBJ1-5,CASQGTTANQPQHF,TGTGCCAGTCAGGGTACGACCGCCAATCAGCCCCAGCATTTT